These 28 T cell receptor beta chains were sequenced from one sample in a study of T-cell memory formation after mild COVID-19. TCRdb reprocessed the 5' RACE reads via MiXCR and lists one record per CDR3 protein. The sample lists under 600,000 distinct CDR3 sequences, about a fifth occurring once. The specimen sequenced was PBMCs or a T cell subset sorted from them (not recorded which). The receptors were sampled from an adult woman who had mild COVID-19 (a few samples of this study predate the infection). Cell type and time point are not known.

The rearrangement links TRBV20-1 to TRBJ1-5; D is uncertain. Trimming removed 0 bases from V and 3 bases from J, with 12 bases in between. This CDR3 has 15 amino acids. Germline V lookup: CDR1 DFQATT, CDR2 SNEGSKA (reference sequence). The CDR3 region has the DNA TGCAGTGCTAGAGATCTAGGCGTTTCCAATCAGCCCCAGCATTTT. It yields the protein CSARDLGVSNQPQHF.

The V call is TRBV12-3 or TRBV12-4, the J call TRBJ2-7, with 9 bases lining up with TRBD1. This CDR3 region has 13 residues. Trimming cost V 5 bases and J 7 bases; bases outside gene matches: 6. The CDR3 loop reads CASSTGGYGEQYF. The CDR3 DNA reads as TGTGCCAGCAGTACAGGGGGCTATGGGGAGCAGTACTTC.

This clonotype was found a few times. The V and J genes are TRBV24-1 and TRBJ2-1; D gene uncertain. The CDR3 covers 13 residues. From germline, CDR1 is KGHDR and CDR2 SFDVKD. The germline V and J ends were trimmed by 4 bases and 5 bases, with 8 bases remaining between them. CDR3 loop: CATSEPLDNEQFF. The DNA of the CDR3 is TGTGCCACCAGTGAACCCCTGGACAATGAGCAGTTCTTC.

This clonotype was seen only a few times. The J gene is TRBJ1-1, the V gene TRBV24-1; 10 nucleotides agree with TRBD1. In germline, CDR1 is KGHDR, CDR2 SFDVKD. This CDR3 is 15 amino acids long. J was trimmed by 8 bases and V by 2 bases; bases with no gene match: 7. CDR3 sequence: CATSDSGTGDPEAFF. CDR3 nucleotides: TGTGCCACCAGTGATTCCGGGACAGGGGACCCAGAAGCTTTCTTT.

The chain joins TRBV6-5 to TRBJ2-7; 7 bases agree with TRBD2. The junction had 7 bases not matched to a gene; V was cut back by 5 bases and J by 0 bases. The CDR3 totals 15 residues. CDR1 is MNHEY and CDR2 is SVGAGI in the germline V gene. The CDR3 sequence: CASSRGTTRSYEQYF. The CDR3 nucleotides read TGTGCCAGCAGTCGTGGGACTACTCGCTCCTACGAGCAGTACTTC.

The CDR3 DNA follows: TGCGCCAGCAGCCCGCAGGTCGGTGAGCAGTTCTTC. It codes for CASSPQVGEQFF. V is TRBV5-1 and J is TRBJ2-1, with D uncertain. Germline V gene lookup returns CDR1 SGHRS and CDR2 YFSETQ. V dropped 4 bases and J dropped 9 bases, with 11 bases sitting between them. There are 12 residues in the CDR3.

The chain carries TRBV6-5 and TRBJ1-4; D is unclear. The V gene's germline CDR1 is MNHEY and CDR2 SVGAGI. V was shortened by 5 bases and J by 5 bases, with 21 bases between the two germline ends. There are 17 residues in the CDR3. The DNA for the CDR3 is TGTGCCAGCAGTCCTTATCCTCCGGGGAGCACCAATGAAAAACTGTTTTTT. This gives the protein CASSPYPPGSTNEKLFF.

The chain links TRBV25-1 to TRBJ2-1; D may be TRBD2 (6 bases). The germline CDR1 and CDR2 sequences are MGHDK and SYGVNS. With 6 bases removed from V and 0 bases from J, the gap between germline ends came to 12 bases. This CDR3 comprises 15 residues. The CDR3 sequence is CASRHSGSSYNEQFF. CDR3 coding DNA: TGTGCCAGCAGACATAGCGGAAGCTCCTACAATGAGCAGTTCTTC.

The J gene is TRBJ2-7, the V gene TRBV27; D is unresolved. The germline V gene encodes CDR1 MNHEY and CDR2 SMNVEV (reference sequence). This CDR3 spans 15 amino acids. V was pared by 5 bases and J by 0 bases, with 14 bases between. Written as DNA, the CDR3 is TGTGCCAGCAGTCGTCTCGACATCGCCTCCTACGAGCAGTACTTC. This translates into CASSRLDIASYEQYF.

The gene calls are TRBV7-9 and TRBJ1-1; 7 bases are a match to TRBD1. The J segment lost 1 base and the V segment lost 6 bases, leaving 5 bases of the junction unmatched. The germline gives CDR1 SEHNR, CDR2 FQNEAQ (reference sequence). There are 14 residues in the CDR3. For the CDR3, the DNA is TGTGCCAGCAGACTTGCAGGGGGGAACACTGAAGCTTTCTTT. The encoded protein is CASRLAGGNTEAFF.

This clonotype was counted only a few times. This chain uses TRBV6-5 with TRBJ1-1; D call uncertain. The CDR3 totals 15 residues. Deletions cut 0 bases from V and 2 bases from J, with 10 bases between. The germline CDR1 and CDR2 sequences are MNHEY and SVGAGI. CDR3 loop: CASSYSRWANTEAFF. DNA for the CDR3: TGTGCCAGCAGTTACTCGCGGTGGGCCAACACTGAAGCTTTCTTT.

J is TRBJ2-7 and V is TRBV6-6; 8 bases match TRBD2. CDR1 and CDR2 from the germline V gene are MNHNY and SVGAGI (reference sequence). There are 12 residues in the CDR3. Unmatched junction bases numbered 1, after V lost 2 bases and J lost 7 bases. The CDR3 DNA sequence: TGTGCCAGCAGTTACGGGACTAGGGAGCAGTACTTC. Translated, it gives CASSYGTREQYF.

The rearrangement joins TRBV9 to TRBJ2-1; D uncertain. The CDR3 is 14 amino acids. V was shortened by 4 bases and J by 6 bases, with 14 bases between the two germline ends. The V gene's germline CDR1 is SGDLS and CDR2 YYNGEE. The CDR3: CASSSNPSRNEQFF. The CDR3, as DNA: TGTGCCAGCAGCTCAAATCCGAGCCGCAATGAGCAGTTCTTC.

The CDR3 sequence is CASSQLRDSYEQYF. In DNA, the CDR3 is TGTGCCAGCAGCCAATTACGGGACTCCTACGAGCAGTACTTC. The chain uses TRBV4-2 and TRBJ2-7; perhaps TRBD2 as D (5 bases). Trimming shortened V by 2 bases and J by 0 bases, and 8 bases separated the two germline ends. The V gene's germline CDR1 is LGHNA and CDR2 YNFKEQ. The CDR3 extends over 14 amino acids.

This clonotype occurred a few times. The chain uses TRBV20-1 and TRBJ2-5; D unclear. Between the trimmed V and J ends, which lost 0 bases and 3 bases, there was a span of 17 bases. This CDR3 is built from 16 residues. CDR1 is DFQATT, CDR2 SNEGSKA, per germline (reference sequence). The CDR3 protein is CSARDHAETVEETQYF. CDR3 nucleotides: TGCAGTGCTAGAGATCACGCCGAGACGGTTGAAGAGACCCAGTACTTC.

This clonotype was seen a handful of times. The genes are TRBV4-3 and TRBJ1-1, with unresolved D. The germline gives CDR1 LGHNA, CDR2 YSLEER. The V end was cut by 0 bases, the J end by 1 base, with 9 bases between. The CDR3 is 15 amino acids. The CDR3 nucleotides are TGCGCCAGCAGCCAAGATCCCGGGTCGAACACTGAAGCTTTCTTT. It yields the protein CASSQDPGSNTEAFF.

This clonotype has a handful of counts. The chain uses TRBV7-2 and TRBJ2-3, with unresolved D. Germline CDR1 is SGHTA and CDR2 is FQGNSA. V was clipped by 3 bases and J by 4 bases, with 8 bases between them. The CDR3 runs 13 residues. The CDR3 spells CASSFSEADTQYF. The CDR3 bases are TGTGCCAGCAGCTTTTCAGAGGCAGATACGCAGTATTTT.

The rearrangement uses TRBV6-2 or TRBV6-3 and TRBJ1-5; 9 positions match TRBD1. Germline CDR1 MNHEY, CDR2 SVGEGT. This CDR3 is built from 16 residues. Trimming at V came to 6 bases and at J to 3 bases, leaving 9 bases not matched to a gene. The CDR3, as DNA: TGTGCCAGCAGAAAATCCGGGACAGGGTCCAATCAGCCCCAGCATTTT. This translates into CASRKSGTGSNQPQHF.

The CDR3 sequence is CSVLRTGRDEQFF. The CDR3 DNA sequence: TGCAGCGTTTTAAGGACAGGGAGGGATGAGCAGTTCTTC. The rearrangement joins TRBV29-1 to TRBJ2-1; a possible D gene is TRBD1 (8 bases). CDR1 is SQVTM and CDR2 is ANQGSEA in the germline V gene. The V end lost 5 bases, the J end lost 8 bases, and 16 bases lay between the germline ends. This CDR3 is built from 13 residues.

This clonotype was detected only a few times. The chain combines TRBV4-2 with TRBJ2-1; 8 bases agree with TRBD2. J gave up 4 bases and V 2 bases, and 7 bases lay outside the gene matches. This CDR3 comprises 16 residues. CDR1 is LGHNA, CDR2 YNFKEQ, per germline. For the CDR3, the DNA is TGTGCCAGCAGCCAAAGAACTAGCGGTCCTTACAATGAGCAGTTCTTC. Translation: CASSQRTSGPYNEQFF.

The CDR3 spells CASSYGLGRGYSNQPQHF. Written as DNA, the CDR3 is TGTGCCAGCAGTTATGGACTGGGAAGGGGCTATAGCAATCAGCCCCAGCATTTT. The rearrangement links TRBV6-6 to TRBJ1-5; tentatively, D is TRBD1 (5 bases). V lost 3 bases, J lost 0 bases, and 18 bases lay in between. Germline V gene sequence: CDR1 MNHNY, CDR2 SVGAGI (reference sequence). The CDR3 extends over 18 amino acids.

CDR3 coding DNA: TGTGCCAGCAGCGCCCCTGGACAGGGGTACTACGAGCAGTACTTC. This translates into CASSAPGQGYYEQYF. This chain joins TRBV5-4 and TRBJ2-7, with TRBD1 identical over 9 bases. Germline CDR1 is SGHNT and CDR2 is YYREEE (reference sequence). The length of the CDR3 is 15 residues. Trimming took 4 bases from V and 3 from J; bases not matched to a gene: 8.

This clonotype was seen more than once but under ten times. This rearrangement joins TRBV20-1 to TRBJ2-2; D perhaps matches TRBD1 (5 bases). V was shortened by 1 base and J by 1 base, with 10 bases between the two germline ends. Per the germline V gene, CDR1 is DFQATT and CDR2 is SNEGSKA (reference sequence). This CDR3 has 15 residues. The CDR3: CSARGGQRNTGELFF. The CDR3, as DNA: TGCAGTGCTAGAGGGGGCCAGCGGAACACCGGGGAGCTGTTTTTT.

In this sample, this clonotype turned up a few times. The chain couples TRBV29-1 to TRBJ1-2; a possible D gene is TRBD1 (6 bases). Between the trimmed V and J ends, which lost 6 bases and 4 bases, there was a span of 21 bases. The CDR3 totals 15 residues. Germline V gene sequence: CDR1 SQVTM, CDR2 ANQGSEA. CDR3 protein: CSVAGVPDRIYGYTF. CDR3 DNA: TGCAGCGTCGCGGGCGTTCCTGACAGGATCTATGGCTACACCTTC.

The rearrangement links TRBV12-3 or TRBV12-4 to TRBJ1-1; tentatively, D is TRBD1 (6 bases). V lost 5 bases and J lost 1, with 14 bases in between. The CDR3 consists of 15 residues. The CDR3 reads CASSPWAGENTEAFF. CDR3 sequence (DNA): TGTGCCAGCAGTCCCTGGGCAGGGGAGAACACTGAAGCTTTCTTT.

The chain is built from TRBV20-1 and TRBJ2-1, with TRBD1 matching 7 bases. With V trimmed by 6 bases and J by 3 bases, 17 bases remained unmatched. This CDR3 is built from 17 residues. In germline, CDR1 is DFQATT, CDR2 SNEGSKA (reference sequence). The CDR3 is CSAPVLFRTGLYNEQFF. In nucleotides, the CDR3 is TGCAGTGCGCCCGTTCTGTTTAGGACAGGCCTCTACAATGAGCAGTTCTTC.

This clonotype was found a few times. The chain employs TRBV20-1 and TRBJ1-1, with D perhaps TRBD1 (5 bases). Deletions cut 4 bases from V and 1 base from J, with 7 bases between. The CDR3 length is 12 residues. Germline CDR1 reads DFQATT; CDR2 reads SNEGSKA (reference sequence). Here the CDR3 reads CSATTGNTEAFF. The CDR3 DNA follows: TGCAGTGCTACTACAGGGAACACTGAAGCTTTCTTT.

This chain uses TRBV3-1 with TRBJ1-2; the D gene is possibly TRBD1 (6 bases). Trimming pared 0 bases from V and 7 bases from J, leaving 15 bases between. The CDR3 contains 15 residues. CDR1 is LGHDT, CDR2 YNNKEL, per germline (reference sequence). This chain's CDR3 is CASSQEFTGSRGYTF. The CDR3 nucleotides are TGTGCCAGCAGCCAAGAATTTACAGGGTCCCGTGGCTACACCTTC.